The present TCR beta chain was sequenced within a study of blood T cells in healthy people across ages. The length of the CDR3 is 14 residues. Germline CDR1 reads SEHNR; CDR2 reads FQNEAQ (reference sequence). V dropped 6 bases and J dropped 8 bases, with 14 bases sitting between them. Concerning this clonotype itself: Antigen: not known.

Donor samples were obtained from healthy Caucasian individuals from Russia, aged about 6 to 100. Study observations and caveats: Significant beta diversity loss was already apparent by age about 39, declining roughly linearly.

With a J-beta primer mix and a sample-barcoded 5' primer, a second PCR ran about 7 to 12 cycles. One entry per CDR3 protein, called by TCRdb with MiXCR from the 5' RACE reads. The repertoire holds some 760,000 distinct CDR3 sequences, with around 25% as singletons. The data were also submitted as part of a second study, on T cells of mothers and their children.

The chain couples TRBV7-9 to TRBJ1-6, with D possibly being TRBD1 (6 bases). Specimen: blood. The sequence came from a boy under 18 in good health. The CDR3 DNA follows: TGTGCCAGCAGGGCCGGGGGCGGCGATTCACCCCTCCACTTT. Protein product: CASRAGGGDSPLHF.